The 17 T cell receptor beta chains below all came from one sample that was sequenced in a study of blood T cell repertoires in COVID-19 (TCRdb year 2020). Library preparation used the immunoSEQ multiplex PCR assay. Drawn from immuneACCESS, this table holds only the in-frame rearrangements with V and J called that TCRdb kept. Clones are partly lost; checked studies trace under half to an unresolved V gene and leave the rest unexplained. The sample yields 300,000 to 400,000 clones; about 87% were counted once. The ten largest clones represent 1.5% to 2% of the sample. Input material: peripheral blood. Receptors were obtained from a woman aged 30 to 39 with COVID-19, enrolled during active disease.

The rearrangement links TRBV12-3 or TRBV12-4 to TRBJ1-2, with 7 bases lining up with TRBD1. The CDR3 totals 13 residues. V was pared by 8 bases and J by 6 bases, with 9 bases of the junction left unmatched. The CDR3 protein is CASGATGMDGYTF. The CDR3 region has the DNA TGTGCCAGCGGGGCGACAGGGATGGATGGCTACACCTTC.

The chain recombines TRBV7-9 with TRBJ1-1; no reliable D call. Germline-derived CDR1 and CDR2 are SEHNR and FQNEAQ (reference sequence). This CDR3 is 12 amino acids long. The V end was cut by 6 bases, the J end by 0 bases, with 5 bases between. The CDR3 DNA reads as TGTGCCAGCAGGAACATGAACACTGAAGCTTTCTTT. It encodes CASRNMNTEAFF.

The CDR3 spells CASSYGTEYNSPLHF. Written as DNA, the CDR3 is TGTGCCAGCAGTTACGGGACAGAGTATAATTCACCCCTCCACTTT. The gene calls are TRBV27 and TRBJ1-6; 7 bases map to TRBD1. Per the germline V gene, CDR1 is MNHEY and CDR2 is SMNVEV (reference sequence). The length of the CDR3 is 15 residues. V gave up 4 bases and J gave up 4 bases; unmatched junction bases: 4.

The J gene is TRBJ1-1, the V gene TRBV6-5; 11 nucleotides line up with TRBD1. This CDR3 has 14 amino acids. With 2 bases clipped from V and 10 bases from J, the junction kept 6 bases outside the gene matches. The germline CDR1 and CDR2 sequences are MNHEY and SVGAGI. The CDR3 nucleotides read TGTGCCAGCAGTTACACCGGACAGGGGGCGGTAGCTTTCTTT. The encoded protein is CASSYTGQGAVAFF.

This clone has just a few counts. The J gene is TRBJ1-5, the V gene TRBV24-1, with 9 bases fitting TRBD1. This CDR3 has 16 residues. The V gene end was trimmed by 5 bases and the J gene end by 1 base; junction bases not matched to a gene: 5. The germline gives CDR1 KGHDR, CDR2 SFDVKD. As DNA, the CDR3 is TGTGCCACCAGTGGTAACACAGGGGGCAGCAATCAGCCCCAGCATTTT. Translated: CATSGNTGGSNQPQHF.

J is TRBJ1-2 and V is TRBV10-3; maybe TRBD1 (5 bases). CDR1 and CDR2 (germline): ENHRY, SYGVKD. The ends were cut back, 11 bases at V and 9 bases at J, with 16 bases in the middle. The CDR3 loop spans 11 amino acids. In DNA, the CDR3 is TGTGCCCACCGGGGGGATTCCAGCTACACCTTC. Protein sequence: CAHRGDSSYTF.

J is TRBJ2-5 and V is TRBV2; D is perhaps TRBD2 (6 bases). The germline V and J ends were trimmed by 4 bases and 5 bases, with 14 bases remaining between them. From germline, CDR1 is SNHLY and CDR2 FYNNEI. The CDR3 has 14 amino acids. CDR3 amino acids: CASSAAGRRETQYF. CDR3 nucleotide sequence: TGTGCCAGCAGTGCCGCGGGGAGAAGGGAGACCCAGTACTTC.

The chain carries TRBV20-1 and TRBJ1-2, with no clear D. The length of the CDR3 is 13 residues. V was clipped by 3 bases and J by 0 bases, with 8 bases between them. The germline V gene has CDR1 DFQATT and CDR2 SNEGSKA (reference sequence). The CDR3 loop is CSASSDSNYGYTF. The CDR3 nucleotides are TGCAGTGCTAGTTCAGACTCTAACTATGGCTACACCTTC.

The rearrangement uses TRBV6-1 and TRBJ2-1; D remains ambiguous. CDR3 size: 15 residues. Germline V gene lookup returns CDR1 MNHNS and CDR2 SASEGT. V was trimmed by 0 bases and J by 3 bases, leaving 9 bases between them. The CDR3 DNA sequence: TGTGCCAGCAGTGAAGCCGTCGGTAGCTACAATGAGCAGTTCTTC. Its translation: CASSEAVGSYNEQFF.

This rearrangement joins TRBV12-3 or TRBV12-4 to TRBJ1-3, with D unclear. Between the trimmed V and J ends, which lost 10 bases and 0 bases, there was a span of 10 bases. This CDR3 region has 13 residues. The chain's CDR3 is CATSSRSGNTIYF. The CDR3 DNA reads as TGTGCCACTTCTTCTCGCTCTGGAAACACCATATATTTT.

This clone has more than one count but fewer than ten. The chain couples TRBV6-2 or TRBV6-3 to TRBJ2-1, with TRBD2 identical over 9 bases. The CDR3 runs 14 residues. V was pared by 2 bases and J by 4 bases, with 0 bases of the junction left unmatched. Germline assignment: CDR1 MNHEY and CDR2 SVGEGT. CDR3 DNA sequence: TGTGCCAGCAGTTACCTAGCGGGGTACAATGAGCAGTTCTTC. Amino acids: CASSYLAGYNEQFF.

The chain joins TRBV12-3 or TRBV12-4 to TRBJ1-2; no definite D call. V was trimmed by 8 bases and J by 2 bases, leaving 6 bases between them. The CDR3 contains 11 residues. The DNA of the CDR3 is TGTGCCAGCGGCGGGAACTATGGCTACACCTTC. Its translation: CASGGNYGYTF.

The rearrangement uses TRBV29-1 and TRBJ2-3; D is unresolved. Trimming left V 2 bases short and J 1 base short, with 4 bases between. The CDR3 is 12 amino acids. In germline, CDR1 is SQVTM, CDR2 ANQGSEA. This chain's CDR3 is CSVEQGTDTQYF. CDR3 nucleotides: TGCAGCGTTGAACAGGGCACAGATACGCAGTATTTT.

The genes are TRBV20-1 and TRBJ2-5, with TRBD1 as a possible D gene (5 bases). The V gene lost 5 bases and the J gene lost 9 bases, with 10 bases spanning the gap. Germline CDR1 DFQATT, CDR2 SNEGSKA (reference sequence). This CDR3 is built from 10 residues. CDR3 protein: CSAPQGPQYF. The DNA for the CDR3 is TGCAGTGCTCCGCAGGGCCCCCAGTACTTC.

V is TRBV27 and J is TRBJ2-5; tentatively, D is TRBD2 (6 bases). V lost 6 bases to trimming and J lost 4 bases, with 15 bases between them. This CDR3 has 14 residues. Germline-derived CDR1 and CDR2 are MNHEY and SMNVEV (reference sequence). This chain's CDR3 is CASRRRGILETQYF. The CDR3 nucleotides are TGTGCCAGCAGAAGGCGCGGGATTCTAGAGACCCAGTACTTC.

This clone was detected only a few times. J is TRBJ2-5 and V is TRBV5-6; TRBD2 aligns across 8 bases. The ends lost 0 bases at V and 4 bases at J; junction bases unmatched: 5. CDR3 length: 15 amino acids. CDR1 is SGHDT and CDR2 is YYEEEE in the germline V gene. DNA for the CDR3: TGTGCCAGCAGCTTGGCCGGGGGGGTCTCAGAGACCCAGTACTTC. Amino acid sequence: CASSLAGGVSETQYF. The complete variable domain, with remaining parts taken from reference TRBV5-6 and TRBJ2-5, reads DAGVTQSPTHLIKTRGQQVTLRCSPKSGHDTVSWYQQALGQGPQFIFQYYEEEERQRGNFPDRFSGHQFPNYSSELNVNALLLGDSALYLCASSLAGGVSETQYFGPGTRLLVL.

This clone was observed a few times. The sample carries other DNA sequences with the same CDR3. The rearrangement joins TRBV18 to TRBJ1-6, with a possible D match to TRBD1 (6 bases). V was cut by 2 bases and J by 4 bases, with 6 bases left in between. This CDR3 comprises 14 residues. The germline CDR1 and CDR2 sequences are KGHSH and LQKENI. CDR3 in amino acids: CASSPGQYNSPLHF. Here the CDR3 DNA reads TGTGCCAGCTCACCAGGACAGTATAATTCACCCCTCCACTTT. The full variable domain, rest sourced from reference TRBV18 and TRBJ1-6, is NAGVMQNPRHLVRRRGQEARLRCSPMKGHSHVYWYRQLPEEGLKFMVYLQKENIIDESGMPKERFSAEFPKEGPSILRIQQVVRGDSAAYFCASSPGQYNSPLHFGNGTRLTVT.